These T cell receptor beta chains were read from a single sample in a study of blood T cell repertoires in COVID-19. Sequencing used immunoSEQ multiplex PCR; TCRdb keeps in-frame clones, though not all of them. There are some 150,000 clones in the sample; roughly 82% occur only once, and roughly 15% lies in the top ten. Sequencing was carried out using PBMCs or T cells enriched from blood (not recorded which). These receptors originate from a man aged 45 to 65 who had recovered from COVID-19. Each CDR3 is given with its conserved first and last residue. Each record gives: J gene, V gene, CDR3 protein.

j_gene: TRBJ2-2
v_gene: TRBV4-2
CDR3aa: CASSQESGGAGELFF

j_gene: TRBJ2-5
v_gene: TRBV5-6
CDR3aa: CASSLVTGGGETQYF

j_gene: TRBJ2-7
v_gene: TRBV14
CDR3aa: CASSQHTGTARGEQYF

j_gene: TRBJ1-1
v_gene: TRBV6-5
CDR3aa: CASGHPGTEAFF

j_gene: TRBJ2-2
v_gene: TRBV5-1
CDR3aa: CASSLGTGSNTGELFF

j_gene: TRBJ2-1
v_gene: TRBV18
CDR3aa: CASSPPGTSGGNNEQFF

j_gene: TRBJ1-2
v_gene: TRBV5-1
CDR3aa: CASSPGQNYGYTF

j_gene: TRBJ2-1
v_gene: TRBV3-1/TRBV3-2
CDR3aa: CASSRQDRGPGNEQFF

j_gene: TRBJ2-3
v_gene: TRBV2
CDR3aa: CASSEMRSDTQYF

j_gene: TRBJ1-1
v_gene: TRBV5-1
CDR3aa: CASSGTGEDTEAFF

j_gene: TRBJ2-7
v_gene: TRBV6-5
CDR3aa: CASSKGQTEQYF

j_gene: TRBJ1-5
v_gene: TRBV5-1
CDR3aa: CASSPGGTGDQPQHF

j_gene: TRBJ2-1
v_gene: TRBV4-1
CDR3aa: CASSQAGHEVSYNEQFF